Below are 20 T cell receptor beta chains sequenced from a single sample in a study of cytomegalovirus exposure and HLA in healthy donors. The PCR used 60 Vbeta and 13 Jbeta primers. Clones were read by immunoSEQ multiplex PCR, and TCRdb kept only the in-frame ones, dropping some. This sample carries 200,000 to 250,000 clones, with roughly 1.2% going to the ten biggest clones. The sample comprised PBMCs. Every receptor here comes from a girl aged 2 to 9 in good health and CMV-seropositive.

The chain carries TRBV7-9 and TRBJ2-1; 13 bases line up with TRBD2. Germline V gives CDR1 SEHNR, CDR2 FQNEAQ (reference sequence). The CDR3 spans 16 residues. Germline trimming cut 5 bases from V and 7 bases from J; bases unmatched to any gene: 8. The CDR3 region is CASSARTSGSVNEQFF. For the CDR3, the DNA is TGTGCCAGCAGCGCAAGGACTAGCGGGAGTGTAAATGAGCAGTTCTTC. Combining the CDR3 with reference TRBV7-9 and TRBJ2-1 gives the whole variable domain DTGVSQNPRHKITKRGQNVTFRCDPISEHNRLYWYRQTLGQGPEFLTYFQNEAQLEKSRLLSDRFSAERPKGSFSTLEIQRTEQGDSAMYLCASSARTSGSVNEQFFGPGTRLTVL.

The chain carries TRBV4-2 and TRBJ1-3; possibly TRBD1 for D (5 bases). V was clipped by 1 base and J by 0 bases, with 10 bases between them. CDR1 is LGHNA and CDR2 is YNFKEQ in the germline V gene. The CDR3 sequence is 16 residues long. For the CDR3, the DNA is TGTGCCAGCAGCCAAGCTGACAGCCTCTCTGGAAACACCATATATTTT. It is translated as CASSQADSLSGNTIYF.

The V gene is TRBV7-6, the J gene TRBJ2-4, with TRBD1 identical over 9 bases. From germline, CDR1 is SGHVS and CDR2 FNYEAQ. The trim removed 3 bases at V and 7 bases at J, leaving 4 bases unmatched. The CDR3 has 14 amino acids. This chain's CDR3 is CASSFDRGDNIQYF. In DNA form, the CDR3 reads TGTGCCAGCAGCTTTGACAGGGGGGATAACATTCAGTACTTC.

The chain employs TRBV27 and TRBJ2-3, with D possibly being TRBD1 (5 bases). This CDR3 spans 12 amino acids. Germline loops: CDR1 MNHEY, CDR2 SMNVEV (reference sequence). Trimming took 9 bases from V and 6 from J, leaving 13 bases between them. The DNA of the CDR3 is TGTGCCAGTCGTCGACAGCCTGATACGCAGTATTTT. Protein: CASRRQPDTQYF.

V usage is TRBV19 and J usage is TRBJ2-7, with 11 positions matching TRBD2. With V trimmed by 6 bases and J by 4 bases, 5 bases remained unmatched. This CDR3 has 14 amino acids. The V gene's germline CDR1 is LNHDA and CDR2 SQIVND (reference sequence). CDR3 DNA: TGTGCCAGTAGGGCTAGCGGGAGGCTTTACGAGCAGTACTTC. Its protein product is CASRASGRLYEQYF.

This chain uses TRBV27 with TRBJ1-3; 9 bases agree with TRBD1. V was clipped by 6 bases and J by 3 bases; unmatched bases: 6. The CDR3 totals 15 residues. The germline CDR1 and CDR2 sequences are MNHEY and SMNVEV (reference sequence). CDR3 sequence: CASRPTGGHGNTIYF. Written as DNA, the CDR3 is TGTGCCAGCAGACCGACAGGGGGGCATGGAAACACCATATATTTT.

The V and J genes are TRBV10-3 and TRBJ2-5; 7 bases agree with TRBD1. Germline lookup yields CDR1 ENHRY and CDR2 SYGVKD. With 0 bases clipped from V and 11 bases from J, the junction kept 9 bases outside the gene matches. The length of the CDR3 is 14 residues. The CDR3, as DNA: TGTGCCATCAGTGAGTCGGGGGCAGGGGGAGAGCAGTACTTC. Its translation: CAISESGAGGEQYF.

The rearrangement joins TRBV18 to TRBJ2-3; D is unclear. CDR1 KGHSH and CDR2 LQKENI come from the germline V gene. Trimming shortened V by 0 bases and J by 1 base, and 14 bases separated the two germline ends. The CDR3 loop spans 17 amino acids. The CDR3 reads CASSPPITQSRTDTQYF. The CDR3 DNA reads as TGTGCCAGCTCACCACCAATTACACAGTCCCGCACAGATACGCAGTATTTT. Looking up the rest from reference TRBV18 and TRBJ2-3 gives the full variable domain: NAGVMQNPRHLVRRRGQEARLRCSPMKGHSHVYWYRQLPEEGLKFMVYLQKENIIDESGMPKERFSAEFPKEGPSILRIQQVVRGDSAAYFCASSPPITQSRTDTQYFGPGTRLTVL.

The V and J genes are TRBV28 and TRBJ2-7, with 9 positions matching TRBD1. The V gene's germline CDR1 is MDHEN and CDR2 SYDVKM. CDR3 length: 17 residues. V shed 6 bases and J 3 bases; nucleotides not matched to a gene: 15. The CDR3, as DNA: TGTGCCAGCAGCTCCGGGACAGGGCGCCAACCCAACTACGAGCAGTACTTC. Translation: CASSSGTGRQPNYEQYF.

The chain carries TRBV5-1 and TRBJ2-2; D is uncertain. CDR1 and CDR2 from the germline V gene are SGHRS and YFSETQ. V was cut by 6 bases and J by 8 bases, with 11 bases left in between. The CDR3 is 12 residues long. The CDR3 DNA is TGCGCCAGCACCCACGGTACGGGGGAGCTGTTTTTT. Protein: CASTHGTGELFF. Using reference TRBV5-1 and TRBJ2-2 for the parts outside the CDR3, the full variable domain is KAGVTQTPRYLIKTRGQQVTLSCSPISGHRSVSWYQQTPGQGLQFLFEYFSETQRNKGNFPGRFSGRQFSNSRSEMNVSTLELGDSALYLCASTHGTGELFFGEGSRLTVL.

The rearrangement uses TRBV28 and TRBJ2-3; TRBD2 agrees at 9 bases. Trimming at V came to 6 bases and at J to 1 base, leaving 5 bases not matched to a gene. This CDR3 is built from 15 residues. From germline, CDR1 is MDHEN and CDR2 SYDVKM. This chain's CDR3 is CASRLRTSGTDTQYF. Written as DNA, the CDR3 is TGTGCCAGCAGGCTAAGGACTAGCGGCACAGATACGCAGTATTTT.

CDR3 DNA: TGTGCCAGCAGTTACTATTTCGGGACAGCCGAAAATGAGCAGTTCTTC. As protein: CASSYYFGTAENEQFF. V usage is TRBV6-5 and J usage is TRBJ2-1, with 7 bases lining up with TRBD1. V trimming: 1 base; J trimming: 7 bases; junction bases outside the gene matches: 10. The CDR3 has 16 residues. Germline CDR1 is MNHEY and CDR2 is SVGAGI.

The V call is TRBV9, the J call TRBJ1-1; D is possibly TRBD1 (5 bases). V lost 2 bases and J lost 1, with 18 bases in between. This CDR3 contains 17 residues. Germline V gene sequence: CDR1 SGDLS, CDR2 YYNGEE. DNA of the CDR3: TGTGCCAGCAGCGTCGGGCCTGGGGGGTCCGGGAACACTGAAGCTTTCTTT. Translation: CASSVGPGGSGNTEAFF.

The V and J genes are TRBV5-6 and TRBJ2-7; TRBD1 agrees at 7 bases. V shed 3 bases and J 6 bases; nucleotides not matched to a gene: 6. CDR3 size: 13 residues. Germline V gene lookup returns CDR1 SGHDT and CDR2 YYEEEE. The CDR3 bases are TGTGCCAGCAGCTATCTGACAGGGCCCGAGCAGTACTTC. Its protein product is CASSYLTGPEQYF.

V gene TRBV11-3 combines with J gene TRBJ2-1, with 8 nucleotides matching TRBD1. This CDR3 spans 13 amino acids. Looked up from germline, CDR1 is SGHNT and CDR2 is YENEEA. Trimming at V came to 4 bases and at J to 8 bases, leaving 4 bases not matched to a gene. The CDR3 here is CASSYTGGHEQFF. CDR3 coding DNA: TGTGCCAGCAGCTACACAGGGGGTCATGAGCAGTTCTTC.

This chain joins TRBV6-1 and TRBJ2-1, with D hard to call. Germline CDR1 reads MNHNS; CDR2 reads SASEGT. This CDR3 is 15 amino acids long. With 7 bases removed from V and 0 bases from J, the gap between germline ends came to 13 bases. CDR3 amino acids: CASTGTPSSYNEQFF. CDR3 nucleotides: TGTGCCAGCACCGGAACCCCTAGCTCCTACAATGAGCAGTTCTTC.

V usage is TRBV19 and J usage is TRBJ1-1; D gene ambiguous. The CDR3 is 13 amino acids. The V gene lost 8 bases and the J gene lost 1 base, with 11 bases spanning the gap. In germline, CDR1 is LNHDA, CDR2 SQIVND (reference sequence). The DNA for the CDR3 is TGTGCCAGTGTCGACACAAAGAACACTGAAGCTTTCTTT. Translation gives CASVDTKNTEAFF.

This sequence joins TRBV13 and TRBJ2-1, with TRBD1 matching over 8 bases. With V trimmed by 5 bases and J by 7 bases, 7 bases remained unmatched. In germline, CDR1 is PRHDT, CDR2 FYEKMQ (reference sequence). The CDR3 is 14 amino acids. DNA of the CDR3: TGTGCCAGCAGCCGCGGACAGGGTACAAATGAGCAGTTCTTC. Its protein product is CASSRGQGTNEQFF.

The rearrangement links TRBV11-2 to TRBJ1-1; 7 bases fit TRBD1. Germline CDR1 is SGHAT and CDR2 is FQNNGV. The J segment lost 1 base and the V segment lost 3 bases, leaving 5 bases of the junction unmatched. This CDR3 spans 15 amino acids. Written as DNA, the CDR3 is TGTGCCAGCAGCTTCCTCGGGACAGCGAACACTGAAGCTTTCTTT. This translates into CASSFLGTANTEAFF.

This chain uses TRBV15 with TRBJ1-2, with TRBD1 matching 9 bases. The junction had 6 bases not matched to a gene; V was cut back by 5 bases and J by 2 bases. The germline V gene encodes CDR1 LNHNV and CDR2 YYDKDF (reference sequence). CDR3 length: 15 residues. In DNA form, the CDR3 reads TGTGCCACCAGCCAACCCGGGACAGGGAACTATGGCTACACCTTC. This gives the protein CATSQPGTGNYGYTF.